The source of this TCR beta chain is a study of T cells after posttransplantation cyclophosphamide. The CDR3 loop spans 15 amino acids. Germline V CDR1 and CDR2: SGDLS, YYNGEE. This clone was seen more than once but under ten times. Antigen unknown. Other DNA sequences of this sample code for an identical CDR3. Sequencing was performed with immunoSEQ multiplex PCR; in TCRdb, only in-frame clones are kept and a portion is missing. The sample yields approximately 3,100 clones, without any singletons. Busulfan-fludarabine conditioning, marrow transplant, and cyclophosphamide on days +3 and +4 were administered. Broader study findings: Skin or GI-infiltrating T cells shared few TRB sequences with blood. After PTCy, TRB diversity resembled that of CNI/methotrexate controls.

Sequenced here: PBMCs, sampled 84 days after allogeneic stem cell transplant with posttransplant cyclophosphamide. The chain combines TRBV9 with TRBJ2-7; D gene unclear. The TCR sequence derives from a female patient aged 40 to 50 who received an allogeneic stem cell transplant from a related donor, was CMV-positive, and had no GVHD. Some T cells may be transferred from the graft donor. The CDR3 sequence: CVIIFKQKTAYEQYF. As DNA, the CDR3 is TGTGTTATTATTTTCAAACAGAAGACGGCATACGAGCAGTACTTC.